This T cell receptor beta chain derives from a study of regulatory dendritic cells for organ transplantation. Whole-study findings and limits: Memory CD8+ T cells were the most oligoclonal; naive cells were highly diverse.

This CDR3 has 14 amino acids. Germline V lookup: CDR1 MGHRA, CDR2 YSYEKL. V was pared by 4 bases and J by 0 bases, with 2 bases of the junction left unmatched. Concerning this clone itself: Its antigen is not identified.

Sequencing used immunoSEQ multiplex PCR; TCRdb keeps in-frame clones, though not all of them. The data contain 25,000 to 30,000 clones, approximately 86% of them singletons. Sample: naive CD8+ T cells from blood. The sample's subset: CD45RA+ naive T cells. The chain carries TRBV4-1 and TRBJ1-1; 7 nucleotides agree with TRBD1. The TCR sequence derives from a human donor in good health. CDR3 amino acids: CASSLGQVNTEAFF. CDR3 coding DNA: TGCGCCAGCAGCCTAGGACAGGTGAACACTGAAGCTTTCTTT.